A selection of T cell receptor beta chains follows, all from one sample in a study of OX40 agonist ivuxolimab in advanced cancers. Here immunoSEQ multiplex PCR was the method, and the copy in TCRdb shows in-frame clones only, minus some. The table lists roughly 65,000 clones, 70% to 90% of them singletons, with 3% to 4% in the top ten. This specimen was CD4+ or CD8+ T cells sorted from blood, taken in a trial of the OX40 agonist ivuxolimab. These receptors were taken from an adult with an advanced solid tumor such as melanoma, head and neck, liver or kidney cancer. Each CDR3 is given with its conserved first and last residue. The order of the fields is V gene, J gene, CDR3 protein.

TRBV11-2	TRBJ2-7	CASSSNGGLDYEQYF
TRBV5-1	TRBJ2-3	CASSHTTSGISTDTQYF
TRBV27	TRBJ2-7	CASSFAGRFYEQYF
TRBV14	TRBJ1-1	CASSQSGGWNTEAFF
TRBV28	TRBJ2-7	CASSLLQSDRTAYEQYF
TRBV7-2	TRBJ2-3	CASSSFSTDTQYF
TRBV5-5	TRBJ2-5	CASSRQGVGVETQYF
TRBV5-5	TRBJ2-7	CASSLSLTSEQYF
TRBV2	TRBJ2-7	CASTFIQEQYF
TRBV2	TRBJ1-2	CAIMTGAGGYTF
TRBV7-6	TRBJ1-1	CASSLGSNTEAFF
TRBV5-1	TRBJ2-1	CASSLGASGLRDEQFF
TRBV15	TRBJ2-3	CATSRGSGGWDILDTQYF
TRBV7-2	TRBJ2-1	CASSSPGVRDMFF
TRBV7-2	TRBJ2-7	CASSSRTSAAYEQYF
TRBV20-1	TRBJ2-7	CSARTPGEQYF
TRBV5-1	TRBJ2-3	CASSLDTDTQYF
TRBV14	TRBJ2-7	CASSHHSDNYYEQYF
TRBV11-2	TRBJ2-5	CASSLGQPEGETQYF
TRBV28	TRBJ2-1	CASSSMLAEAYNEQFF
TRBV6-1	TRBJ1-2	CASTEAGPLGYGYTF
TRBV7-2	TRBJ2-2	CASSLGRGQLFF
TRBV7-3	TRBJ2-3	CASSLGGNTDTQYF
TRBV4-1	TRBJ1-1	CASSHLPGQGDTEAFF
TRBV2	TRBJ2-7	CASRDYEQYF
TRBV10-3	TRBJ1-1	CAISESDSRSTEAFF
TRBV4-3	TRBJ1-1	CASSQGVPDTEAFF
TRBV7-2	.	CASSLGGAPYEQYF
TRBV14	TRBJ2-6	CASSQTRGYSGANVLTF
TRBV4-3	TRBJ2-5	CASSQVRGETQYF
TRBV7-9	TRBJ2-3	CASSFGGDTQYF